These T cell receptor beta chains were read from a single sample in a study of Graves' ophthalmopathy and Graves' hyperthyroidism. TCRdb re-called the multiplex PCR reads with MiXCR, one entry per CDR3 protein. Among about 620,000 distinct CDR3 sequences, about 20% were seen once, and the ten largest hold 7.1%. The sample consisted of peripheral blood. The origin of the receptors is a woman aged 18-29 years with stable Graves' hyperthyroidism. Some clones in this sample may be carry-over from other donors' samples. CDR3s include the opening cysteine and the closing phenylalanine or tryptophan. Fields, in order: clone size, V gene, J gene, D gene, CDR3 protein, CDR3 DNA. A D gene is named only where the DNA matches it firmly. The listing skips clone size in some rows; elsewhere it reads once, few, many or a size class.

abundance: many
v_gene: TRBV2
j_gene: TRBJ2-7
d_gene: -
CDR3aa: CASRLWTYEQYF
CDR3nt: TGTGCCAGCAGATTGTGGACCTACGAGCAGTACTTC

abundance: many
v_gene: TRBV28
j_gene: TRBJ2-7
d_gene: TRBD2
CDR3aa: CASSTQGGFSYEQYF
CDR3nt: TGTGCCAGCAGTACGCAGGGAGGGTTTAGCTACGAGCAGTACTTC

abundance: many
v_gene: TRBV20-1
j_gene: TRBJ2-7
d_gene: -
CDR3aa: CSAVGSTYEQYF
CDR3nt: TGCAGTGCCGTTGGGAGTACCTACGAGCAGTACTTC

abundance: once
v_gene: TRBV7-3
j_gene: TRBJ2-7
d_gene: -
CDR3aa: CASSLVGWYEQYF
CDR3nt: TGTGCCAGCAGCTTGGTAGGGTGGTACGAGCAGTACTTC

abundance: many
v_gene: TRBV6-1
j_gene: TRBJ1-2
d_gene: -
CDR3aa: CGAGQGNGYTF
CDR3nt: TGTGGAGCAGGGCAGGGGAATGGCTACACCTTC

abundance: few
v_gene: TRBV2
j_gene: TRBJ1-2
d_gene: -
CDR3aa: CASGRAGNYGYTF
CDR3nt: TGTGCCAGCGGGCGGGCTGGGAACTATGGCTACACCTTC

abundance: many
v_gene: TRBV28
j_gene: TRBJ2-5
d_gene: -
CDR3aa: CATSVGRVETQYF
CDR3nt: TGTGCCACCAGCGTGGGGCGGGTAGAGACCCAGTACTTC

abundance: many
v_gene: TRBV10-3
j_gene: TRBJ1-5
d_gene: -
CDR3aa: CASRRDGIYQPQHF
CDR3nt: TGTGCCTCACGAAGGGACGGAATTTATCAGCCCCAGCATTTT

abundance: many
v_gene: TRBV20-1
j_gene: TRBJ1-2
d_gene: TRBD1
CDR3aa: CSARVHRGRRGYTF
CDR3nt: TGCAGTGCTAGGGTCCACAGGGGTAGGAGAGGCTACACCTTC

abundance: many
v_gene: TRBV28
j_gene: TRBJ1-5
d_gene: TRBD1
CDR3aa: CASRSSGTGDQPQHF
CDR3nt: TGTGCCAGCAGGTCCTCCGGGACAGGGGACCAGCCCCAGCATTTT

abundance: many
v_gene: TRBV6-1
j_gene: TRBJ1-5
d_gene: -
CDR3aa: CASSEAGSQPQHF
CDR3nt: TGTGCCAGCAGTGAAGCGGGGAGTCAGCCCCAGCATTTT

abundance: many
v_gene: TRBV6-5
j_gene: TRBJ2-7
d_gene: TRBD1
CDR3aa: CASSYSSQGATEQYF
CDR3nt: TGTGCCAGCAGTTACTCGAGTCAGGGGGCGACCGAGCAGTACTTC

abundance: many
v_gene: TRBV6-5
j_gene: TRBJ1-1
d_gene: -
CDR3aa: CASTGQLYTEAFF
CDR3nt: TGTGCCAGCACGGGGCAGCTTTACACTGAAGCTTTCTTT

abundance: few
v_gene: TRBV10-1
j_gene: TRBJ2-7
d_gene: TRBD2
CDR3aa: CASSGTGLEEQYF
CDR3nt: TGCGCCAGCAGTGGAACCGGACTAGAAGAGCAGTACTTC

abundance: -
v_gene: TRBV20-1
j_gene: TRBJ1-2
d_gene: -
CDR3aa: CSASGPGYGYTF
CDR3nt: TGCAGTGCTAGCGGGCCCGGCTATGGCTACACCTTC

abundance: many
v_gene: TRBV15
j_gene: TRBJ1-1
d_gene: -
CDR3aa: CATSRVAGSMNTEAFF
CDR3nt: TGTGCCACCAGCAGAGTTGCGGGATCGATGAACACTGAAGCTTTCTTT

abundance: -
v_gene: TRBV15
j_gene: TRBJ1-2
d_gene: -
CDR3aa: CATSIDTNPIVGYTF
CDR3nt: TGTGCCACCAGCATCGATACCAACCCGATTGTTGGCTACACCTTC

abundance: -
v_gene: TRBV6-4
j_gene: TRBJ2-5
d_gene: -
CDR3aa: CASSDWLEGETQYF
CDR3nt: TGTGCCAGCAGTGACTGGCTGGAGGGAGAGACCCAGTACTTC

abundance: many
v_gene: TRBV4-1
j_gene: TRBJ2-2
d_gene: TRBD1
CDR3aa: CASSRRPTGFDTGELFF
CDR3nt: TGCGCCAGCAGCCGACGACCGACAGGGTTCGACACCGGGGAGCTGTTTTTT

abundance: many
v_gene: TRBV6-1
j_gene: TRBJ2-7
d_gene: TRBD1
CDR3aa: CASSEAGDSSYEQYF
CDR3nt: TGTGCCAGCAGTGAAGCCGGGGACAGCTCCTACGAGCAGTACTTC

abundance: -
v_gene: TRBV20-1
j_gene: TRBJ2-7
d_gene: -
CDR3aa: CSATKESFSYEQYF
CDR3nt: TGCAGTGCTACAAAGGAGTCCTTCTCCTACGAGCAGTACTTC

abundance: few
v_gene: TRBV6-1
j_gene: TRBJ1-4
d_gene: TRBD1
CDR3aa: CASSEVPDRGEKLFF
CDR3nt: TGTGCCAGCAGTGAAGTGCCGGACAGGGGAGAAAAACTGTTTTTT

abundance: -
v_gene: TRBV20-1
j_gene: TRBJ1-6
d_gene: TRBD1
CDR3aa: CSARSGTGGLLTGPLHF
CDR3nt: TGCAGTGCTAGATCGGGTACAGGGGGCCTACTCACCGGACCCCTCCACTTT

abundance: few
v_gene: TRBV5-5
j_gene: TRBJ1-3
d_gene: -
CDR3aa: CASSFRDFGNTIYF
CDR3nt: TGTGCCAGCAGCTTCCGGGACTTTGGAAACACCATATATTTT

abundance: many
v_gene: TRBV20-1
j_gene: TRBJ2-7
d_gene: TRBD1
CDR3aa: CSADRGQGAYEQYF
CDR3nt: TGCAGTGCCGATAGAGGACAGGGGGCTTACGAGCAGTACTTC

abundance: many
v_gene: TRBV6-1
j_gene: TRBJ2-7
d_gene: -
CDR3aa: CASSESRAGVSYEQYF
CDR3nt: TGTGCCAGCAGTGAAAGTCGGGCAGGGGTATCCTACGAGCAGTACTTC

abundance: many
v_gene: TRBV15
j_gene: TRBJ2-7
d_gene: -
CDR3aa: CATSRDPSYEQYF
CDR3nt: TGTGCCACCAGCAGAGATCCCTCCTACGAGCAGTACTTC

abundance: -
v_gene: TRBV10-1
j_gene: TRBJ1-1
d_gene: TRBD1
CDR3aa: CAGEGQGRPEAFF
CDR3nt: TGCGCCGGGGAAGGACAGGGTCGGCCTGAAGCTTTCTTT

abundance: -
v_gene: TRBV12-3/TRBV12-4
j_gene: TRBJ2-3
d_gene: TRBD2
CDR3aa: CASRRRLAGGTDTQYF
CDR3nt: TGTGCCAGCAGGCGGCGGCTAGCGGGAGGGACAGATACGCAGTATTTT